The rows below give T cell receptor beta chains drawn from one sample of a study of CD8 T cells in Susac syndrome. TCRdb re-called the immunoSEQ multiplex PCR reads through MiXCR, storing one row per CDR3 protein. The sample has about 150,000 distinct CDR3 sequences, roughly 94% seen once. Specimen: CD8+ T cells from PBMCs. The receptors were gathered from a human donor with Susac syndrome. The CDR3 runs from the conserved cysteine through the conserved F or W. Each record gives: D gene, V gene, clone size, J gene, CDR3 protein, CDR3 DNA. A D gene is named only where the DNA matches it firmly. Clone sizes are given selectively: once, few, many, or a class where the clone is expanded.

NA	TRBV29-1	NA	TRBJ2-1	CSVVHSSSNEQFF	TGCAGCGTTGTTCACTCCTCGTCCAATGAGCAGTTCTTC
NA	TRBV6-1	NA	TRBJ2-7	CASFPTRLPSYEQYF	TGTGCCAGCTTCCCGACTCGTTTACCTTCCTACGAGCAGTACTTC
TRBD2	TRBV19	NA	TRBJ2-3	CASSPLGLGDTQYF	TGTGCCAGTAGTCCCCTGGGACTAGGAGATACGCAGTATTTT
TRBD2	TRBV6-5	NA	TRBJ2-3	CASSYVLAGGYHEGTDTQYF	TGTGCCAGCAGTTATGTGTTAGCGGGAGGGTATCATGAGGGCACAGATACGCAGTATTTT
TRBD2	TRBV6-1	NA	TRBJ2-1	CASSLTSGRDSYNEQFF	TGTGCCAGCAGTCTCACTAGCGGGAGGGACTCCTACAATGAGCAGTTCTTC
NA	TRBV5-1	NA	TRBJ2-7	CASSTDGEYEQYF	TGCGCCAGCAGCACCGACGGGGAGTACGAGCAGTACTTC
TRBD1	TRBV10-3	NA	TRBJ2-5	CAISVYRTGKETQYF	TGTGCCATCAGTGTTTATAGGACAGGGAAAGAGACCCAGTACTTC
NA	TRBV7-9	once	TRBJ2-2	CASNGNYYQGAGELFF	TGTGCCAGCAATGGGAACTACTACCAGGGCGCCGGGGAGCTGTTTTTT
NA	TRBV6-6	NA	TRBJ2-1	CASIDSANEQFF	TGTGCCAGCATTGACAGTGCCAATGAGCAGTTCTTC
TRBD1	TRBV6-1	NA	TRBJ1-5	CASSEGRAGGYNQPQHF	TGTGCCAGCAGTGAAGGGCGGGCAGGGGGCTACAATCAGCCCCAGCATTTT
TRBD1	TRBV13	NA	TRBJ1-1	CASSRGRDRRDIF	TGTGCCAGCAGCCGAGGTCGGGACAGGCGTGATATCTTT
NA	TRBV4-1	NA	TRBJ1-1	CASSQERGGQAFF	TGCGCCAGCAGCCAAGAGCGGGGGGGGCAAGCTTTCTTT
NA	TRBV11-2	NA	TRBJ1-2	CATTGDNYGYTF	TGTGCCACCACCGGGGATAACTATGGCTACACCTTC
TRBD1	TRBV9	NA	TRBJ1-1	CASSVTGTGGSRLTEAFF	TGTGCCAGCAGCGTCACCGGGACAGGGGGATCCCGCTTGACTGAAGCTTTCTTT
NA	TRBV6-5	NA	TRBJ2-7	CASSDPAREQYF	TGTGCCAGCAGTGACCCGGCCAGGGAGCAGTACTTC
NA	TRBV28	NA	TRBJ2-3	CASRVIADTDTQYF	TGTGCCAGCAGGGTGATAGCGGACACAGATACGCAGTATTTT